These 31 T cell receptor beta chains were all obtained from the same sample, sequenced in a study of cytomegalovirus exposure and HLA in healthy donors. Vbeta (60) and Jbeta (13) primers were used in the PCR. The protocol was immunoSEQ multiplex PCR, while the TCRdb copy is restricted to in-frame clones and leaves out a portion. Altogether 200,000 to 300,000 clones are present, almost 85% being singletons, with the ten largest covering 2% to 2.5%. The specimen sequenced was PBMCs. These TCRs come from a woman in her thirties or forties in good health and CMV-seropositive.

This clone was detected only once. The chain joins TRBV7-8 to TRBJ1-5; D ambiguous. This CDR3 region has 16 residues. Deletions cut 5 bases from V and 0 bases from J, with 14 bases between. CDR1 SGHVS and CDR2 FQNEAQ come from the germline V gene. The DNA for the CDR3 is TGTGCCAGCAGCCCTATCGGACTCTATAGCAATCAGCCCCAGCATTTT. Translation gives CASSPIGLYSNQPQHF. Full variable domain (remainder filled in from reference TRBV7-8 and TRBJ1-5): GAGVSQSPRYKVAKRGQDVALRCDPISGHVSLFWYQQALGQGPEFLTYFQNEAQLDKSGLPSDRFFAERPEGSVSTLKIQRTQQEDSAVYLCASSPIGLYSNQPQHFGDGTRLSIL.

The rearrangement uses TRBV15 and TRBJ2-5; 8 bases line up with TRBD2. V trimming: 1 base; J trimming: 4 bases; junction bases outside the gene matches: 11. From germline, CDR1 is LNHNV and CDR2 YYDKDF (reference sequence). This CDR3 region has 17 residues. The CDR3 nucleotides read TGTGCCACCAGCAGAGGGGTGTCAGCGGGAGTGGGAGAGACCCAGTACTTC. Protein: CATSRGVSAGVGETQYF. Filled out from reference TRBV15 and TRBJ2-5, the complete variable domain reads DAMVIQNPRYQVTQFGKPVTLSCSQTLNHNVMYWYQQKSSQAPKLLFHYYDKDFNNEADTPDNFQSRRPNTSFCFLDIRSPGLGDTAMYLCATSRGVSAGVGETQYFGPGTRLLVL.

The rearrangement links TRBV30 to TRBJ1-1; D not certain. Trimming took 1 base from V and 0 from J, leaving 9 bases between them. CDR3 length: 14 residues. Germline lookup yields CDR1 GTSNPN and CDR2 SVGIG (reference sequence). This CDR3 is CAWSGGRLNTEAFF. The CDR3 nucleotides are TGTGCCTGGAGTGGAGGGCGTCTGAACACTGAAGCTTTCTTT.

This CDR3 is CASRIRQTSGEQYF. The CDR3 DNA follows: TGTGCCAGCAGAATTAGACAGACGTCCGGCGAGCAGTACTTC. The chain has TRBV28 and TRBJ2-7; possibly TRBD1 for D (5 bases). The CDR3 is 14 residues long. Germline loops: CDR1 MDHEN, CDR2 SYDVKM. V lost 6 bases and J lost 6, with 18 bases in between.

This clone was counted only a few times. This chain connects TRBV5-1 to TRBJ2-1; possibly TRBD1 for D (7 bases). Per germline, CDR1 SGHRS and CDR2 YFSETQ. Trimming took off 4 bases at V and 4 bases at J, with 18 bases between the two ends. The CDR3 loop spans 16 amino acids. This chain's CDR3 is CASSLPQGGNYNEQFF. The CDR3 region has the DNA TGCGCCAGCAGCCTCCCCCAGGGGGGCAATTACAATGAGCAGTTCTTC.

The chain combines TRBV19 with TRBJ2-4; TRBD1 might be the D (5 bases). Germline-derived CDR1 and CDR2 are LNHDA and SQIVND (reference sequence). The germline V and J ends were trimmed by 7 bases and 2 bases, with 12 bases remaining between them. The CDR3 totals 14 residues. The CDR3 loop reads CASNQDKTKNIQYF. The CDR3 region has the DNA TGTGCCAGTAACCAGGACAAAACCAAAAACATTCAGTACTTC.

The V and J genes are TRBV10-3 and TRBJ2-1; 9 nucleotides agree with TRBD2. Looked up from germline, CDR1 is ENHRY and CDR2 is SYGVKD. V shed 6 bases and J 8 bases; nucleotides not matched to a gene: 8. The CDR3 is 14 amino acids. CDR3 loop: CAIRGLAKGDEQFF. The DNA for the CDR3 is TGTGCCATCAGGGGACTAGCCAAAGGGGATGAGCAGTTCTTC.

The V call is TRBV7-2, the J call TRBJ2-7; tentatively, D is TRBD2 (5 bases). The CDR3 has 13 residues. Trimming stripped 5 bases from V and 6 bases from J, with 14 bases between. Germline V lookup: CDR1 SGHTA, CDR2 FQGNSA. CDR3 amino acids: CASSLGGGSEQYF. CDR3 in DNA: TGTGCCAGCAGCCTTGGAGGAGGATCCGAGCAGTACTTC.

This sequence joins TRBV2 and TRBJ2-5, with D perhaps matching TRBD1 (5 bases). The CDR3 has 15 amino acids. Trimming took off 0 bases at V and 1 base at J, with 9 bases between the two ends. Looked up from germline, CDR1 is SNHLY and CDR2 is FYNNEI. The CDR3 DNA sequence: TGTGCCAGCAGTGAAGCGGGGCCCGTCCAAGAGACCCAGTACTTC. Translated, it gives CASSEAGPVQETQYF.

The CDR3 region is CAWSPGQGVYGNTIYF. CDR3 DNA sequence: TGTGCCTGGAGTCCGGGACAGGGGGTTTATGGAAACACCATATATTTT. This chain uses TRBV30 with TRBJ1-3, with 11 nucleotides matching TRBD1. V was pared by 2 bases and J by 3 bases, with 6 bases of the junction left unmatched. The CDR3 is 16 residues long. Germline V gene data show CDR1 as GTSNPN and CDR2 as SVGIG (reference sequence).

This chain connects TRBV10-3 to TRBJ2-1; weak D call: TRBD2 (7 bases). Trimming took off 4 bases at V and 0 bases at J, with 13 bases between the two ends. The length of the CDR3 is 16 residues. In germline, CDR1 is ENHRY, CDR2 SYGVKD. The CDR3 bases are TGTGCCATCAGTGGGGGGGGCGGGAGCTCCTACAATGAGCAGTTCTTC. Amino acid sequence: CAISGGGGSSYNEQFF.

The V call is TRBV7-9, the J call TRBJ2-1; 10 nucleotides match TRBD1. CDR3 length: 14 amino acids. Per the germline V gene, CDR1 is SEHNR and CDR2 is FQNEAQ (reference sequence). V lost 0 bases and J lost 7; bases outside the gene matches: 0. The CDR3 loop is CASSLAGQGNEQFF. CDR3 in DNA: TGTGCCAGCAGCTTAGCGGGACAGGGGAATGAGCAGTTCTTC.

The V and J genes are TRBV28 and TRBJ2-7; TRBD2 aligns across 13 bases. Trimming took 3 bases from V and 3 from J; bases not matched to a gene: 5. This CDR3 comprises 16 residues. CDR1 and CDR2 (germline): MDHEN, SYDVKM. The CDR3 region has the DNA TGTGCCAGCAGTTTGGGCGGGACTAGCGGGATCTACGAGCAGTACTTC. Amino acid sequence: CASSLGGTSGIYEQYF.

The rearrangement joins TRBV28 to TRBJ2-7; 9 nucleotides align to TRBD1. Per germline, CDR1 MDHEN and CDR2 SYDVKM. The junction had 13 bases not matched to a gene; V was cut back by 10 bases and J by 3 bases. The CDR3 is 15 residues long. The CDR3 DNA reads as TGTGCCACCTCTCTGCGAGGACAGGGGTACTACGAGCAGTACTTC. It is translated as CATSLRGQGYYEQYF.

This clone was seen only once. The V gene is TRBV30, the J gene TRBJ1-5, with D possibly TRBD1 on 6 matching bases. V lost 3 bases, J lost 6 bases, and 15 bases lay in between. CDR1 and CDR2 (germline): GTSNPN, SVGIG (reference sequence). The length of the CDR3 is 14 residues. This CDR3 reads CAWSLRGAIQPQHF. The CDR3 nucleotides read TGTGCCTGGAGCTTACGGGGGGCTATTCAGCCCCAGCATTTT.

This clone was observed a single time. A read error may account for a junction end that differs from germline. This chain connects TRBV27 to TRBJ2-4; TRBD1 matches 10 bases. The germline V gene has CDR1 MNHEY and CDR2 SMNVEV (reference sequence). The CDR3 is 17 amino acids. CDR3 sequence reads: CASKRDTGTGERNSQYF. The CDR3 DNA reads TGTGCCAGCAAGCGGGACACTGGGACAGGGGAACGAAACAGTCAGTACTTC.

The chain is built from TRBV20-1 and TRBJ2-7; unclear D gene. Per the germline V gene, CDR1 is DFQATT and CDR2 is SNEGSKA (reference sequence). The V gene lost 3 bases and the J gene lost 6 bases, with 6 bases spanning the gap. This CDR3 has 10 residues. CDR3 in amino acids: CSASVSEQYF. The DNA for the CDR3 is TGCAGTGCTAGCGTGAGCGAGCAGTACTTC.

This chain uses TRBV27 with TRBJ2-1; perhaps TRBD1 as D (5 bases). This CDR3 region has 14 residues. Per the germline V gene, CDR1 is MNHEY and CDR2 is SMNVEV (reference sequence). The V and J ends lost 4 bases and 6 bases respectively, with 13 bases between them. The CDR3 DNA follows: TGTGCCAGCAGTTGGAACAGGCGCTCCAATGAGCAGTTCTTC. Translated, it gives CASSWNRRSNEQFF.

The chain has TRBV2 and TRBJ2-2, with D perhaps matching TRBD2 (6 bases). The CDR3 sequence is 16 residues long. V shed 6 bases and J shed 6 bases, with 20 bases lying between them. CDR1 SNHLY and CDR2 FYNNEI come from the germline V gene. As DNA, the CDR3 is TGTGCCAGCAGCGCTCCCCGGGGGAGCGGAGCCGGGGAGCTGTTTTTT. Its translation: CASSAPRGSGAGELFF.

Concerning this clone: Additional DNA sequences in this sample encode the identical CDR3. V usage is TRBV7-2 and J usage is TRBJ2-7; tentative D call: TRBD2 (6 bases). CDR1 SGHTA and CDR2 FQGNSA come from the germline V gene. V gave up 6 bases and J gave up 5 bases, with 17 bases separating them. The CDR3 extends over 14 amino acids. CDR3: CASRSAAGPHEQYF. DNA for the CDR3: TGTGCCAGCAGGTCAGCCGCGGGGCCACACGAGCAGTACTTC.

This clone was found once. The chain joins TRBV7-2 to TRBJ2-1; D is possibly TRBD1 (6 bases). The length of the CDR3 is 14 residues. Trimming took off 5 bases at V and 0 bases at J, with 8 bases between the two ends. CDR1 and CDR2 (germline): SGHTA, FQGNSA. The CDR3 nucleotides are TGTGCCAGCAGCCAACAGGGCTCCTACAATGAGCAGTTCTTC. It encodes CASSQQGSYNEQFF.

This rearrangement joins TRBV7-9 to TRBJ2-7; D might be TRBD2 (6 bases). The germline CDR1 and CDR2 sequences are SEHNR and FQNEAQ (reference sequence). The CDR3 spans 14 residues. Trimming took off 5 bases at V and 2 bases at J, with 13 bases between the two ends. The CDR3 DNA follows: TGTGCCAGCAGCCCCCAACTAGCTCCCTACGAGCAGTACTTC. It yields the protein CASSPQLAPYEQYF.

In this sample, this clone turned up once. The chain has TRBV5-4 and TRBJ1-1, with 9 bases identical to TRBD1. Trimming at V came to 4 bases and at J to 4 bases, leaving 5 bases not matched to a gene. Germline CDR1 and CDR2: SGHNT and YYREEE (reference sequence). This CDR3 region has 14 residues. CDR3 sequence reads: CASSAGQGTTEAFF. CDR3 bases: TGTGCCAGCAGCGCGGGACAGGGTACCACTGAAGCTTTCTTT.

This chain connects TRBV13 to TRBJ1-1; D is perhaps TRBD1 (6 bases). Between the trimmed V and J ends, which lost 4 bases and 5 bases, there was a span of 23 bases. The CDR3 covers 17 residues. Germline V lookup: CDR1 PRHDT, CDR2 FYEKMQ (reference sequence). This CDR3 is CASSSGGRTGSGTEAFF. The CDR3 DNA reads TGTGCCAGCAGCTCGGGGGGGAGAACAGGGTCGGGGACTGAAGCTTTCTTT.

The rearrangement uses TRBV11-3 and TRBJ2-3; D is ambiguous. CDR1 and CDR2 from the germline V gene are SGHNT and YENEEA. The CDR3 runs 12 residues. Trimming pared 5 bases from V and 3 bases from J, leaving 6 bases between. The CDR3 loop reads CASSVITDTQYF. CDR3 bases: TGTGCCAGCAGCGTAATTACAGATACGCAGTATTTT.

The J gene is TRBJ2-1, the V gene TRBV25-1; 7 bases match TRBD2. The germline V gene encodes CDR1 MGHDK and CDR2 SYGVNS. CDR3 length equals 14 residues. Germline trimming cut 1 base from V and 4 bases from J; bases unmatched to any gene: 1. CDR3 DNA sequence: TGTGCCAGCAGTGAATGGGGGGGATACAATGAGCAGTTCTTC. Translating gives CASSEWGGYNEQFF.

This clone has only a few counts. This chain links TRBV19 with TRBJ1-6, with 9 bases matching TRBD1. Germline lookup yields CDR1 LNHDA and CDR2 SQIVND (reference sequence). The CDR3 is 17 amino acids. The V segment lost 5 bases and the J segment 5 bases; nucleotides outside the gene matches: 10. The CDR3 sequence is CASSFPRTGANNSPLHF. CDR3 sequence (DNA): TGTGCCAGTAGTTTCCCTCGGACAGGGGCCAATAATTCACCCCTCCACTTT.

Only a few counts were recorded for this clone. The CDR3 region is CASSVWSENTEAFF. The CDR3, as DNA: TGTGCCAGCAGTGTTTGGTCAGAGAACACTGAAGCTTTCTTT. This rearrangement joins TRBV2 to TRBJ1-1; D gene uncertain. Germline CDR1 SNHLY, CDR2 FYNNEI. CDR3 length: 14 amino acids. V was cut by 4 bases and J by 1 base, with 10 bases left in between.

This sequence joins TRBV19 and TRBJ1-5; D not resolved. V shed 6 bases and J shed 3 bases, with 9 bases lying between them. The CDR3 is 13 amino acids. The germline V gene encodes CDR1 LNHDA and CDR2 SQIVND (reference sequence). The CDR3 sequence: CASRLQINQPQHF. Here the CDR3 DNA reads TGTGCCAGTAGGCTACAGATCAATCAGCCCCAGCATTTT.

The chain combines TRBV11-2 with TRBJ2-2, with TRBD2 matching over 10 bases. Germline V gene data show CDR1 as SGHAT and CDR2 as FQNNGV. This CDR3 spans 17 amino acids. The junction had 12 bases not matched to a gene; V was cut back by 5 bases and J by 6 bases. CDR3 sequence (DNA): TGTGCCAGCAGCCCCAGAGGTACTAGCGGGATCCCCGGGGAGCTGTTTTTT. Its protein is CASSPRGTSGIPGELFF.

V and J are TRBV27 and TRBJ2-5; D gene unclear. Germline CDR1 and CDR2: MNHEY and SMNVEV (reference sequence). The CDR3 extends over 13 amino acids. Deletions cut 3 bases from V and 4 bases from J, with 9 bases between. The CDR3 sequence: CASSLIPGETQYF. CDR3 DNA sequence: TGTGCCAGCAGTTTGATTCCGGGAGAGACCCAGTACTTC.